A selection of T cell receptor beta chains follows, all from one sample in a study of response to subunit inactivated influenza vaccine. TCRdb re-called the RT-PCR reads with MiXCR, one entry per CDR3 protein. The sample consists of more than 550,000 distinct CDR3 sequences, around 10% of them appearing once. In addition, the sample was reused for a study of T cells expressing NK-cell markers.

The sample was PBMCs from blood, taken on the day of vaccination. The receptor source for this set is a man in his forties or fifties who received an inactivated influenza vaccine. CDR3s include the opening cysteine and the closing phenylalanine or tryptophan. The D gene is left open where the match is weak. Clone size is stated in some rows and not others, as once, few, many or a class when expanded.

few,TRBJ2-3,TRBD2,TRBV7-8,CASRAGTSGSRADTQYF,TGTGCCAGCAGAGCCGGGACTAGCGGGAGTAGGGCAGATACGCAGTATTTT
-,TRBJ2-7,TRBD1,TRBV5-1,CASSLLDRGTYEQYF,TGCGCCAGCAGCCTCCTAGACAGGGGTACCTACGAGCAGTACTTC
few,TRBJ2-7,-,TRBV10-3,CAISGQAESEQYF,TGTGCCATCAGTGGACAGGCAGAAAGCGAGCAGTACTTC
few,TRBJ2-2,TRBD2,TRBV4-3,CASSQDYFGTSVPGELFF,TGCGCCAGCAGCCAAGATTACTTCGGGACTAGCGTTCCCGGGGAGCTGTTTTTT
-,TRBJ2-3,-,TRBV7-3,CASSEGLVSDTQYF,TGTGCCAGCAGCGAGGGACTGGTATCAGATACGCAGTATTTT
-,TRBJ2-1,-,TRBV7-6,CASSSRRGNEQFF,TGTGCCAGCAGCTCCCGTCGGGGGAACGAGCAGTTCTTC
few,TRBJ2-7,-,TRBV5-6,CASSDRKSSYEQYF,TGTGCCAGCAGCGACAGGAAGAGCTCCTACGAGCAGTACTTC
few,TRBJ2-3,-,TRBV20-1,CSARGTYKDTQYF,TGCAGTGCTCGCGGGACTTACAAGGATACGCAGTATTTT
many,TRBJ2-1,-,TRBV10-3,CAITAGGAPYNEQFF,TGTGCCATCACCGCTGGGGGGGCACCCTACAATGAGCAGTTCTTC
-,TRBJ2-1,-,TRBV7-9,CASSHRADTPINAEQFF,TGTGCCAGCAGCCATCGAGCGGATACCCCAATAAATGCTGAGCAGTTCTTC
-,TRBJ2-7,TRBD1,TRBV20-1,CSALQGGISYEQYF,TGCAGTGCCCTGCAAGGGGGCATTTCCTACGAGCAGTACTTC
few,TRBJ1-1,TRBD1,TRBV5-1,CASSSIPQGRNTEAFF,TGCGCCAGCAGCTCAATACCACAGGGGAGGAATACTGAAGCTTTCTTT
many,TRBJ2-4,TRBD2,TRBV6-2/TRBV6-3,CASSYGGRETNIQYF,TGTGCCAGCAGTTACGGCGGGCGGGAGACTAACATTCAGTACTTC
many,TRBJ2-7,TRBD1,TRBV12-3/TRBV12-4,CASSLLGGESYEQYF,TGTGCCAGCAGTTTACTAGGGGGCGAGTCCTACGAGCAGTACTTC
many,TRBJ2-7,TRBD2,TRBV29-1,CSVEMPTSGQQYF,TGCAGCGTTGAAATGCCGACTAGCGGACAGCAGTACTTC
-,TRBJ2-5,-,TRBV20-1,CSASHKETQYF,TGCAGTGCTAGCCATAAAGAGACCCAGTACTTC
many,TRBJ2-1,-,TRBV25-1,CASSEMGVIGRFF,TGTGCCAGCAGTGAAATGGGGGTTATCGGGAGGTTCTTC
few,TRBJ2-5,TRBD2,TRBV6-2/TRBV6-3,CASSVTSGGQETQYF,TGTGCCAGCAGTGTGACTAGCGGGGGACAAGAGACCCAGTACTTC
many,TRBJ2-5,-,TRBV21-1,CASSKRSFRAFQETQYF,TGTGCCAGCAGCAAACGGTCGTTCAGGGCCTTCCAAGAGACCCAGTACTTC
-,TRBJ2-2,TRBD1,TRBV12-3/TRBV12-4,CASSPGQRAGELFF,TGTGCCAGCAGTCCGGGACAGAGGGCCGGGGAGCTGTTTTTT
-,TRBJ1-2,-,TRBV20-1,CSAKGFDYGYTF,TGCAGTGCTAAGGGGTTCGACTATGGCTACACCTTC
-,TRBJ2-3,-,TRBV7-9,CASSSLGRTDTQYF,TGTGCCAGCAGCTCCCTGGGACGCACAGATACGCAGTATTTT
-,TRBJ2-7,-,TRBV4-3,CASSQGTGTYSYEQYF,TGCGCCAGCAGCCAAGGAACCGGGACATACTCCTACGAGCAGTACTTC
few,TRBJ1-5,-,TRBV20-1,CSALRQPNQPQHF,TGCAGTGCGCTGAGACAACCCAATCAGCCCCAGCATTTT
-,TRBJ2-1,TRBD1,TRBV6-6,CASSLRGDRDFF,TGTGCCAGCAGTCTCCGGGGGGACAGGGATTTCTTC
-,TRBJ1-1,-,TRBV2,CASSEGQGWGNTEAFF,TGTGCCAGCAGTGAAGGGCAGGGATGGGGGAACACTGAAGCTTTCTTT
-,TRBJ2-2,-,TRBV7-9,CASSLGRGSGELFF,TGTGCCAGCAGCTTAGGACGGGGCTCCGGGGAGCTGTTTTTT
-,TRBJ1-6,TRBD1,TRBV30,CAWSTGARYNSPLHF,TGTGCCTGGAGTACAGGGGCCCGGTATAATTCACCCCTCCACTTT
many,TRBJ2-3,-,TRBV10-3,CAISEGTGSDTQYF,TGTGCCATCAGTGAAGGAACAGGTTCAGATACGCAGTATTTT
few,TRBJ2-7,TRBD1,TRBV20-1,CSAKEGQGAGEQYF,TGCAGTGCCAAAGAGGGACAGGGGGCGGGGGAGCAGTACTTC
-,TRBJ2-5,-,TRBV6-5,CASSMTKETQYF,TGTGCCAGCAGTATGACCAAAGAGACCCAGTACTTC
few,TRBJ2-2,TRBD2,TRBV29-1,CSVRTSGSTGELFF,TGCAGCGTTCGGACTAGCGGGAGCACCGGGGAGCTGTTTTTT
-,TRBJ2-4,TRBD2,TRBV18,CASSLSGSGSNIQYF,TGTGCCAGCTCACTTAGCGGGAGTGGATCAAACATTCAGTACTTC
few,TRBJ1-2,-,TRBV24-1,CATSDGRGLTF,TGTGCCACCAGTGATGGGAGGGGCTTAACCTTC
-,TRBJ2-1,TRBD2,TRBV6-2/TRBV6-3,CASSLFGLAGPYNEQFF,TGTGCCAGCAGTCTCTTCGGACTAGCGGGGCCCTACAATGAGCAGTTCTTC
many,TRBJ2-1,TRBD1,TRBV7-2,CASSSRQGSSYNEQFF,TGTGCCAGCAGCTCCCGACAGGGGAGCTCCTACAATGAGCAGTTCTTC
few,TRBJ1-2,-,TRBV20-1,CSARDWTDTMDYTF,TGCAGTGCTAGAGATTGGACTGATACTATGGACTACACCTTC
-,TRBJ1-2,TRBD1,TRBV12-3/TRBV12-4,CASSLEQGTDGYTF,TGTGCCAGCAGTTTAGAACAAGGGACAGACGGCTACACCTTC
few,TRBJ2-1,TRBD2,TRBV6-1,CATARTSGSYNEQFF,TGTGCCACTGCACGGACTAGCGGTTCCTACAATGAGCAGTTCTTC
many,TRBJ1-1,-,TRBV12-3/TRBV12-4,CASSLEVQRGGTEAFF,TGTGCCAGCAGTTTAGAGGTCCAAAGAGGGGGGACTGAAGCTTTCTTT
few,TRBJ1-6,-,TRBV7-9,CASSYGTLTQGSPLHF,TGTGCCAGCAGCTACGGGACCTTAACACAGGGTTCACCCCTCCACTTT
few,TRBJ1-4,-,TRBV5-1,CASSLEAGSGGKLFF,TGCGCCAGCAGCTTGGAGGCGGGGTCGGGAGGAAAACTGTTTTTT
-,TRBJ2-7,-,TRBV21-1,CASSPPRDFPSYEQYF,TGTGCCAGCAGCCCACCCCGGGACTTTCCCTCCTACGAGCAGTACTTC
-,TRBJ1-1,-,TRBV18,CASSLLQRDTEAFF,TGTGCCAGCTCACTACTCCAGCGGGACACTGAAGCTTTCTTT
-,TRBJ2-4,-,TRBV12-3/TRBV12-4,CASSPVGSKNIQYF,TGTGCCAGCAGTCCTGTCGGGTCCAAAAACATTCAGTACTTC
many,TRBJ1-1,TRBD1,TRBV7-2,CASSFRDRTRVAFF,TGTGCCAGCAGCTTTCGGGACAGGACGAGGGTAGCTTTCTTT
few,TRBJ2-1,-,TRBV10-3,CAITVYNEQFF,TGTGCCATCACCGTATACAATGAGCAGTTCTTC
-,TRBJ2-3,TRBD2,TRBV10-3,CAISESLAELRDTQYF,TGTGCCATCAGTGAGTCGCTAGCGGAACTTCGGGATACGCAGTATTTT
few,TRBJ2-1,TRBD2,TRBV19,CASSIDASGRRHEQFF,TGTGCCAGTAGTATAGATGCTAGCGGGAGGCGGCATGAGCAGTTCTTC
-,TRBJ2-2,TRBD1,TRBV28,CASSSKQGFTGELFF,TGTGCCAGCAGTTCCAAACAGGGGTTCACCGGGGAGCTGTTTTTT
few,TRBJ2-1,TRBD2,TRBV24-1,CATSDPSGRLDEQFF,TGTGCCACCAGTGATCCTAGCGGGAGATTGGATGAGCAGTTCTTC
many,TRBJ1-4,-,TRBV5-1,CASSLGQNEKLFF,TGCGCCAGCAGCTTGGGTCAGAATGAAAAACTGTTTTTT
few,TRBJ2-2,-,TRBV20-1,CSARGPGLANTGELFF,TGCAGTGCTAGAGGGCCGGGACTGGCGAACACCGGGGAGCTGTTTTTT